This entry is about one T cell receptor beta chain. This sample is drawn from a study of shared T cell receptors in the human thymus. The table came from immunoSEQ multiplex PCR; TCRdb's copy has only in-frame clones and leaves some out. This sample yields hundreds of thousands of clones, of which 85% to 90% are seen a single time; about 0.01% belongs to the top ten. CDR3 size: 18 residues. The V gene's germline CDR1 is MGHDK and CDR2 SYGVNS. The junction had 15 bases not matched to a gene; V was cut back by 4 bases and J by 1 base. This sample also appeared in a second study, on human thymus T cells. That work adds: Healthy Finnish infants undergoing corrective surgery for congenital heart defects provided the donor material. Gene usage (both V and J) appeared biased in thymic and blood repertoires.

The sample taken for sequencing was thymocytes. The clonotype comes from a boy under two years old with a congenital heart defect. This sequence joins TRBV25-1 and TRBJ2-5; 7 bases match TRBD2. Written as DNA, the CDR3 is TGTGCCAGCAGTGGTTGGTGGGCGGGAGCGCGGGCCCAAGAGACCCAGTACTTC. It specifies CASSGWWAGARAQETQYF.